This T cell receptor beta chain comes out of a study of radiotherapy plus CTLA-4 blockade in lung cancer. Germline assignment: CDR1 LGHNA and CDR2 YSLEER. CDR3 length: 16 residues. V was trimmed by 0 bases and J by 7 bases, leaving 19 bases between them. Here immunoSEQ multiplex PCR was the method, and the copy in TCRdb shows in-frame clones only, minus some. Among around 24,000 clones listed, approximately 70% were seen once. This chain connects TRBV4-3 to TRBJ2-7, with D possibly TRBD2 on 6 matching bases. This TCR came from a human donor with non-small cell lung cancer who had stable disease on radiotherapy plus ipilimumab. The input for sequencing was peripheral blood, taken from a patient treated with radiotherapy plus ipilimumab. The CDR3 region is CASSQEAFGGTFEQYF. CDR3 nucleotides: TGCGCCAGCAGCCAAGAAGCTTTCGGGGGTACTTTTGAGCAGTACTTC.